Given below is one T cell receptor beta chain in context. The data were taken from a study of cytomegalovirus exposure and HLA in healthy donors. PCR primers comprised 60 Vbeta and 13 Jbeta primers. Method: immunoSEQ multiplex PCR; TCRdb's copy keeps in-frame clones and lacks some. The sample gives under 250,000 clones, around 85% of which show up once; roughly 1.3% is in the top ten. Germline loops: CDR1 SQVTM, CDR2 ANQGSEA. The CDR3 covers 13 residues. The junction had 9 bases not matched to a gene; V was cut back by 6 bases and J by 9 bases. The sequence was obtained from a human donor in good health. The V and J genes are TRBV29-1 and TRBJ2-4; the match to TRBD2 covers 9 bases. Sequenced sample: PBMCs. The chain's CDR3 is CSVEAGGPFIQYF. The CDR3 DNA reads TGCAGCGTCGAGGCGGGAGGGCCCTTCATTCAGTACTTC.